A single count supports the clone carrying this TCR beta chain. After removal of 0 bases from V and 4 bases from J, the junction contained 7 bases not matched to a gene. The germline CDR1 and CDR2 sequences are ENHRY and SYGVKD. CDR3 length equals 18 residues. Clones were read by immunoSEQ multiplex PCR, and TCRdb kept only the in-frame ones, dropping some. This table has under 250,000 clones, just over 90% appearing once. These data originate in a study of blood T cell repertoires in COVID-19. Study overall: Collection of acute and convalescent COVID-19 samples took place in the United States, Italy and Spain. PBMCs, B-cell-depleted T cells, or T cells were the source of the cDNA or gDNA that made up the material.

The sequenced sample consisted of peripheral blood. V usage is TRBV10-3 and J usage is TRBJ2-3, with 13 bases matching TRBD2. The receptor was isolated from a young man with acute or convalescent COVID-19. The CDR3 DNA follows: TGTGCCATCAGTGAGTCGACTAGCGGGGGGCCGGGCCCAGATACGCAGTATTTT. This translates into CAISESTSGGPGPDTQYF.